This TCR beta chain was identified in a study of glioma-infiltrating T cells after dendritic cell vaccination. The study, taken as a whole, reports: Complete blood and tumor specimen sets were limited to few patients.

The immunoSEQ assay amplified TCRB CDR3 from up to 2 ug DNA. The method was immunoSEQ multiplex PCR; TCRdb's version includes in-frame clones alone and lacks a portion of them. Among more than 95,000 clones listed, about 90% were seen once. Stated time point: after dendritic cell vaccination, including at tumor progression/relapse. V gave up 4 bases and J gave up 1 base; unmatched junction bases: 2. The CDR3 is 16 residues long. Germline V gene sequence: CDR1 SGHDN, CDR2 FVKESK. A note on this clone: Its antigen is not known.

The specimen was blood, collected after dendritic cell vaccination. The TCR was taken from a human donor with glioblastoma. V is TRBV14 and J is TRBJ2-2; the match to TRBD1 covers 11 bases. The CDR3 region is CASSRGTGGNTGELFF. The CDR3 region has the DNA TGTGCCAGCAGCCGTGGGACAGGGGGGAACACCGGGGAGCTGTTTTTT.